This T cell receptor (beta chain) appears in the sequencing data of a study of cytomegalovirus exposure and HLA in healthy donors. About this clone: The antigen is unknown.

In the PCR, 60 Vbeta and 13 Jbeta primers were used. Clones were read by immunoSEQ multiplex PCR, and TCRdb kept only the in-frame ones, dropping some. The profile shows more than 200,000 clones, over 60% of them singletons. General observations from the study: On later analysis, the bulk of CMV-associated TCR beta chains appeared to be HLA-restricted.

The V gene's germline CDR1 is SGHRS and CDR2 YFSETQ. The ends were cut back, 7 bases at V and 0 bases at J, with 12 bases in the middle. This CDR3 has 14 residues. Input material: PBMCs. The chain employs TRBV5-1 and TRBJ2-3; the D gene is possibly TRBD1 (5 bases). The clonotype comes from a man aged 40-55 years in good health and CMV-seronegative. CDR3 loop: CASGAAESTDTQYF. Here the CDR3 DNA reads TGCGCCAGCGGGGCGGCGGAGAGCACAGATACGCAGTATTTT.